The 29 T cell receptor beta chains reported below all come from one sample, sequenced in a study of human T cells and chemical hapten exposure. The time point here: pre-sensitization, week 0. The treatment: therapeutic diphenylcyclopropenone sensitization with weekly scalp DPC. TCRdb re-called the RACE reads through MiXCR, storing one row per CDR3 protein. The table has roughly 260,000 distinct CDR3 sequences, 7% to 10% seen once. The input for sequencing was whole blood, taken in connection with sensitization to the hapten diphenylcyclopropenone (DPC). The receptors shown here come from a woman aged 40-49 years with alopecia areata. Some clones in this sample may be carry-over from other donors' samples.

The chain is built from TRBV10-3 and TRBJ2-3, with D uncertain. The germline gives CDR1 ENHRY, CDR2 SYGVKD. V was trimmed by 4 bases and J by 5 bases, leaving 16 bases between them. The CDR3 loop spans 15 amino acids. CDR3 in DNA: TGTGCCATCAGTGGTCAAGAAGGAGTGGGAGATACGCAGTATTTT. This translates into CAISGQEGVGDTQYF.

The chain combines TRBV29-1 with TRBJ2-6; either TRBD1 or TRBD2 may supply D (5 bases each). The CDR3 contains 13 residues. The germline gives CDR1 SQVTM, CDR2 ANQGSEA. The V and J ends lost 4 bases and 2 bases respectively, with 6 bases between them. CDR3 loop: CSVGGAGANVLTF. The CDR3 DNA sequence: TGCAGCGTTGGAGGGGCTGGGGCCAACGTCCTGACTTTC.

The V and J genes are TRBV6-5 and TRBJ2-4; 8 positions match TRBD2. J was trimmed by 2 bases and V by 6 bases; bases with no gene match: 6. CDR3 length: 15 amino acids. Germline V gives CDR1 MNHEY, CDR2 SVGAGI. CDR3 in DNA: TGTGCCAGCAGCTGGACTAGCAATACCAAAAACATTCAGTACTTC. Translated, it gives CASSWTSNTKNIQYF.

The chain joins TRBV7-9 to TRBJ2-3, with 10 bases that match TRBD2. There are 15 residues in the CDR3. V was pared by 2 bases and J by 5 bases, with 4 bases of the junction left unmatched. Germline CDR1 is SEHNR and CDR2 is FQNEAQ (reference sequence). The DNA for the CDR3 is TGTGCCAGCAGCTTACGCCCTAGCGGGAGAGATACGCAGTATTTT. Its protein is CASSLRPSGRDTQYF.

The rearrangement uses TRBV10-3 and TRBJ2-5; TRBD1 matches at 9 bases. This CDR3 spans 12 amino acids. Unmatched junction bases numbered 4, after V lost 10 bases and J lost 4 bases. The germline CDR1 and CDR2 sequences are ENHRY and SYGVKD. CDR3 loop: CATGTGTETQYF. DNA of the CDR3: TGTGCCACTGGGACAGGGACAGAGACCCAGTACTTC.

This clonotype was seen a handful of times. The chain joins TRBV18 to TRBJ2-4; 11 bases align to TRBD2. Germline CDR1 KGHSH, CDR2 LQKENI. The V and J ends lost 0 bases and 8 bases, in that order; junction bases with no gene match: 12. The CDR3 has 18 residues. The CDR3 region has the DNA TGTGCCAGCTCACCACCCGTGGATAGCGGGAGGGATCGGGACATTCAGTACTTC. It yields the protein CASSPPVDSGRDRDIQYF.

Only a few counts were recorded for this clonotype. This rearrangement joins TRBV3-1 to TRBJ1-4; no firm D call. V lost 2 bases, J lost 8 bases, and 6 bases lay in between. Germline CDR1 is LGHDT and CDR2 is YNNKEL (reference sequence). The CDR3 has 12 amino acids. As DNA, the CDR3 is TGTGCCAGCAGCCAAATGGGGGAAAAACTGTTTTTT. Translated, it gives CASSQMGEKLFF.

This clonotype has a handful of counts. This sequence joins TRBV6-5 and TRBJ2-4; TRBD2 matches 8 bases. Germline loops: CDR1 MNHEY, CDR2 SVGAGI. The CDR3 contains 19 residues. V shed 2 bases and J 0 bases; nucleotides not matched to a gene: 12. The CDR3 DNA reads as TGTGCCAGCAGTTACAAAGCGGGAGAGCCGGGTTTAGCCAAAAACATTCAGTACTTC. Translating it yields CASSYKAGEPGLAKNIQYF.

This clonotype was seen only a few times. J is TRBJ1-6 and V is TRBV10-3, with TRBD1 matching over 7 bases. The CDR3 has 14 residues. Germline CDR1 ENHRY, CDR2 SYGVKD. V shed 2 bases and J 13 bases; nucleotides not matched to a gene: 8. CDR3 protein: CAISEGRGLEPLHF. CDR3 nucleotides: TGTGCCATCAGTGAGGGCAGGGGGTTGGAGCCCCTCCACTTT.

This clonotype was seen more than once but under ten times. This chain joins TRBV10-3 and TRBJ2-5; the match to TRBD1 covers 9 bases. Germline loops: CDR1 ENHRY, CDR2 SYGVKD. With V trimmed by 4 bases and J by 4 bases, 7 bases remained unmatched. The CDR3 runs to 15 residues. CDR3 in DNA: TGTGCCATCAGTGGGGCCGGGACAGGGCGAGAGACCCAGTACTTC. Its protein is CAISGAGTGRETQYF.

In its sample, this clonotype was seen a few times. The chain joins TRBV7-2 to TRBJ2-1; 8 nucleotides agree with TRBD2. V dropped 2 bases and J dropped 16; count of bases not matched to a gene: 10. The CDR3 spans 13 residues. Germline loops: CDR1 SGHTA, CDR2 FQGNSA. The CDR3: CASSLLGAGVEFF. In DNA form, the CDR3 reads TGTGCCAGCAGCTTACTAGGAGCGGGAGTCGAATTCTTC.

The rearrangement uses TRBV6-5 and TRBJ2-1; no reliable D call. The CDR3 loop spans 11 amino acids. The germline V gene encodes CDR1 MNHEY and CDR2 SVGAGI. The V end was cut by 6 bases, the J end by 8 bases, with 8 bases between. The CDR3 reads CASRERDEQFF. The DNA of the CDR3 is TGTGCCAGCAGGGAGAGAGATGAGCAGTTCTTC.

V gene TRBV6-5 combines with J gene TRBJ2-5; 7 nucleotides align to TRBD1. V gave up 8 bases and J gave up 1 base; unmatched junction bases: 10. Germline V gene sequence: CDR1 MNHEY, CDR2 SVGAGI. This CDR3 comprises 15 residues. CDR3 in DNA: TGTGCCAGCCACGGGGCCGGGACAGCCCAAGAGACCCAGTACTTC. This sequence encodes CASHGAGTAQETQYF.

This chain uses TRBV5-4 with TRBJ1-4, with 7 bases lining up with TRBD1. Germline assignment: CDR1 SGHNT and CDR2 YYREEE (reference sequence). The CDR3 spans 15 residues. V shed 4 bases and J 6 bases; nucleotides not matched to a gene: 9. CDR3 protein: CASSTGTASDEKLFF. Here the CDR3 DNA reads TGTGCCAGCAGCACTGGGACAGCCTCAGATGAAAAACTGTTTTTT. The complete variable domain, with remaining parts taken from reference TRBV5-4 and TRBJ1-4, reads ETGVTQSPTHLIKTRGQQVTLRCSSQSGHNTVSWYQQALGQGPQFIFQYYREEENGRGNFPPRFSGLQFPNYSSELNVNALELDDSALYLCASSTGTASDEKLFFGSGTQLSVL.

The CDR3 here is CSARVSLRLAGNNEQFF. The CDR3 DNA sequence: TGCAGTGCTAGAGTCTCTTTACGACTAGCGGGCAACAATGAGCAGTTCTTC. V gene TRBV20-1 combines with J gene TRBJ2-1, with 10 positions matching TRBD2. The germline V gene has CDR1 DFQATT and CDR2 SNEGSKA (reference sequence). The CDR3 runs 17 residues. Trimming took 1 base from V and 5 from J; bases not matched to a gene: 11.

This clonotype was seen only a few times. The chain joins TRBV27 to TRBJ2-7; D may correspond to TRBD1 or TRBD2 (5 bases each). V lost 6 bases and J lost 0, with 9 bases in between. Germline V gives CDR1 MNHEY, CDR2 SMNVEV (reference sequence). The CDR3 contains 13 residues. The CDR3 spells CASRPGASYEQYF. The CDR3 DNA follows: TGTGCCAGCAGGCCCGGGGCCTCCTACGAGCAGTACTTC.

This clonotype was detected a few times. The rearrangement uses TRBV7-2 and TRBJ2-1; D unclear. V was trimmed by 5 bases and J by 4 bases, leaving 12 bases between them. This CDR3 spans 14 amino acids. Germline V gene sequence: CDR1 SGHTA, CDR2 FQGNSA. The CDR3 protein is CASSPWADYNEQFF. In DNA, the CDR3 is TGTGCCAGCAGCCCCTGGGCGGATTACAATGAGCAGTTCTTC.

The V call is TRBV12-3 or TRBV12-4, the J call TRBJ2-7; 12 bases are a match to TRBD2. The CDR3 is made up of 18 amino acids. After removal of 3 bases from V and 6 bases from J, the junction contained 15 bases not matched to a gene. Written as DNA, the CDR3 is TGTGCCAGCAGTTTCCGGACTAGCGGGACGTATTGGTCCGTCGAGCAGTACTTC. Amino acids: CASSFRTSGTYWSVEQYF.

This clonotype was counted a few times. The chain employs TRBV12-3 or TRBV12-4 and TRBJ1-2; 9 bases are a match to TRBD1. The CDR3 covers 17 residues. J gave up 4 bases and V 5 bases, and 14 bases lay outside the gene matches. CDR3 DNA: TGTGCCAGCAGTACCCACCTCGGACAGGGGAGGACCTATGGCTACACCTTC. Translation: CASSTHLGQGRTYGYTF.

This clonotype was seen ten or more times. V usage is TRBV18 and J usage is TRBJ1-1; 7 bases align to TRBD1. This CDR3 has 15 residues. Per germline, CDR1 KGHSH and CDR2 LQKENI. The trim removed 3 bases at V and 1 base at J, leaving 5 bases unmatched. The CDR3 loop is CASSPPRQGNTEAFF. CDR3 in DNA: TGTGCCAGCTCACCCCCGAGACAGGGGAACACTGAAGCTTTCTTT.

This clonotype has just a few counts. The chain uses TRBV12-3 or TRBV12-4 and TRBJ1-2; tentatively, D is TRBD1 (5 bases). V gave up 5 bases and J gave up 7 bases, with 20 bases separating them. This CDR3 comprises 15 residues. This CDR3 reads CASSTGGRGFGGYTF. CDR3 nucleotide sequence: TGTGCCAGCAGTACCGGGGGGAGGGGTTTTGGTGGCTACACCTTC.

There are a few counts of this clonotype. J is TRBJ2-2 and V is TRBV5-1; D may be TRBD1 or TRBD2 (5 bases each). V was shortened by 0 bases and J by 5 bases, with 8 bases between the two germline ends. The CDR3 has 14 residues. Germline V lookup: CDR1 SGHRS, CDR2 YFSETQ. CDR3 coding DNA: TGCGCCAGCAGCTTGGCCTGGGGGACCGGGGAGCTGTTTTTT. Encoded protein: CASSLAWGTGELFF. Using reference TRBV5-1 and TRBJ2-2 for the parts outside the CDR3, the full variable domain is KAGVTQTPRYLIKTRGQQVTLSCSPISGHRSVSWYQQTPGQGLQFLFEYFSETQRNKGNFPGRFSGRQFSNSRSEMNVSTLELGDSALYLCASSLAWGTGELFFGEGSRLTVL.

This clonotype was detected many times. The V and J genes are TRBV5-1 and TRBJ2-3, with D possibly being TRBD2 (5 bases). Per the germline V gene, CDR1 is SGHRS and CDR2 is YFSETQ. Trimming shortened V by 0 bases and J by 4 bases, and 9 bases separated the two germline ends. The CDR3 sequence is 14 residues long. The CDR3 sequence: CASSLGQEADTQYF. DNA of the CDR3: TGCGCCAGCAGCTTGGGGCAGGAGGCAGATACGCAGTATTTT.

This clonotype was seen at least ten times. V gene TRBV6-2 or TRBV6-3 combines with J gene TRBJ2-7, with D perhaps matching TRBD1 (6 bases). The germline gives CDR1 MNHEY, CDR2 SVGEGT. The CDR3 has 11 amino acids. Deletions cut 6 bases from V and 5 bases from J, with 8 bases between. The CDR3 region is CASSQGNEQYF. CDR3 sequence (DNA): TGTGCCAGCAGCCAGGGGAACGAGCAGTACTTC.

This rearrangement joins TRBV2 to TRBJ1-6; no clear D. Trimming took 4 bases from V and 7 from J, leaving 8 bases between them. The CDR3 loop spans 13 amino acids. CDR1 SNHLY and CDR2 FYNNEI come from the germline V gene. Written as DNA, the CDR3 is TGTGCCAGCAGTGGCCAGATAAATTCACCCCTCCACTTT. Its protein is CASSGQINSPLHF. Full variable domain (missing parts from reference TRBV2 and TRBJ1-6): EPEVTQTPSHQVTQMGQEVILRCVPISNHLYFYWYRQILGQKVEFLVSFYNNEISEKSEIFDDQFSVERPDGSNFTLKIRSTKLEDSAMYFCASSGQINSPLHFGNGTRLTVT.

This clonotype was detected a few times. CDR3 region: CASSRGLGDEQFF. DNA for the CDR3: TGCGCCAGCAGCCGGGGACTAGGAGATGAGCAGTTCTTC. The V and J genes are TRBV4-1 and TRBJ2-1; 8 bases align to TRBD2. This CDR3 is 13 amino acids long. Germline loops: CDR1 MGHRA, CDR2 YSYEKL. V lost 4 bases and J lost 8; bases outside the gene matches: 4.

This clonotype was seen a handful of times. This chain connects TRBV21-1 to TRBJ2-7; the table's TRBD2 call for D was not verified on the DNA. TRBV21-1 is a documented pseudogene. The CDR3 covers 18 residues. The CDR3 region is CASSKPKAGLAGGYEQYF. CDR3 in DNA: TGTGCCAGCAGCAAGCCAAAGGCGGGACTAGCGGGAGGCTACGAGCAGTACTTC.

This chain joins TRBV20-1 and TRBJ2-3, with 10 bases fitting TRBD2. CDR1 is DFQATT, CDR2 SNEGSKA, per germline (reference sequence). V was pared by 3 bases and J by 2 bases, with 17 bases of the junction left unmatched. CDR3 length: 19 residues. The CDR3 DNA is TGCAGTGCTAGTACACTAGCGGGGTCGACCGTTGTCTTCACAGATACGCAGTATTTT. Its protein product is CSASTLAGSTVVFTDTQYF.

This clonotype was seen only a few times. The J gene is TRBJ2-7, the V gene TRBV12-3 or TRBV12-4; D perhaps matches TRBD1 (6 bases). Between the trimmed V and J ends, which lost 6 bases and 5 bases, there was a span of 14 bases. The CDR3 is made up of 13 amino acids. CDR3 nucleotides: TGTGCCAGCAGATTGACAGGTGCCCACGAGCAGTACTTC. It translates to CASRLTGAHEQYF.